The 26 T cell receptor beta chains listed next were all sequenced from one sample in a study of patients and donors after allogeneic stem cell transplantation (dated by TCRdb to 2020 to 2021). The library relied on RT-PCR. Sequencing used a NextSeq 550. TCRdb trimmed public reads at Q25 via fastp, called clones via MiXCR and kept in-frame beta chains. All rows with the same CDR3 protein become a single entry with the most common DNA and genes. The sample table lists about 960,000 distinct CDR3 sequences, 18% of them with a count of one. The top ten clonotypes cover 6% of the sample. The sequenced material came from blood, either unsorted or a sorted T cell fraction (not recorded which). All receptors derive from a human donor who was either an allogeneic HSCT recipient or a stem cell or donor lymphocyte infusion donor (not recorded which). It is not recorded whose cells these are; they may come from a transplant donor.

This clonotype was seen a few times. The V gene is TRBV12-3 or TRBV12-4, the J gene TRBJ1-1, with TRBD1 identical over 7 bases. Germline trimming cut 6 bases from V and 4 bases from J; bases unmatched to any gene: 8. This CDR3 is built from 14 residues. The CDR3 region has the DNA TGTGCCAGCAGCAAGACAGGGCGGAGCACTGAAGCTTTCTTT. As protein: CASSKTGRSTEAFF.

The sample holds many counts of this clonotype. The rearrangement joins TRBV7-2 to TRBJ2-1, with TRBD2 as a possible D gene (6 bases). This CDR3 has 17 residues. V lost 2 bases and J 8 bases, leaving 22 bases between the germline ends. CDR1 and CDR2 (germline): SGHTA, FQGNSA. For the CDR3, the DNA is TGTGCCAGCAGCTTATTAGTTCGTGGCGGGAAATTGGATGAGCAGTTCTTC. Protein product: CASSLLVRGGKLDEQFF.

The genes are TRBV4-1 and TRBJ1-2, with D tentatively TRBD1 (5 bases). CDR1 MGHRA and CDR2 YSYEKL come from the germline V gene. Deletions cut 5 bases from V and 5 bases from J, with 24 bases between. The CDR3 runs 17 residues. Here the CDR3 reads CASSYIPGPPGPYGYTF. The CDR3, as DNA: TGCGCCAGCAGCTATATTCCGGGACCCCCAGGCCCTTATGGCTACACCTTC.

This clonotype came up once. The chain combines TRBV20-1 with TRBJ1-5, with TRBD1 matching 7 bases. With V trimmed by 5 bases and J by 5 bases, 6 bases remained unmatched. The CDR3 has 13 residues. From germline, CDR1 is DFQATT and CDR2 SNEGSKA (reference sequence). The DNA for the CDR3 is TGCAGTGCTTCGACAGGGCGCGATCAGCCCCAGCATTTT. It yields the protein CSASTGRDQPQHF.

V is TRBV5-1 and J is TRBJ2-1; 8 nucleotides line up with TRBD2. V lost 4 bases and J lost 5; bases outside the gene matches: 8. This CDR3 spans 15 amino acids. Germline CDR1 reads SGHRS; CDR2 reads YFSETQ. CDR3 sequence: CASSDTGLAHNEQFF. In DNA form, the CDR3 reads TGCGCCAGCAGCGACACCGGACTAGCCCACAATGAGCAGTTCTTC.

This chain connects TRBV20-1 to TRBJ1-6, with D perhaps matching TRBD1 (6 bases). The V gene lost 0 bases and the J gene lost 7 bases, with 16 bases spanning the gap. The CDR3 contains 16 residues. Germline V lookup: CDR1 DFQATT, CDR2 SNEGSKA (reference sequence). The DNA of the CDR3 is TGCAGTGCTAGAGATAACAGGGCCGGAGGAAATTCACCCCTCCACTTT. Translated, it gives CSARDNRAGGNSPLHF.

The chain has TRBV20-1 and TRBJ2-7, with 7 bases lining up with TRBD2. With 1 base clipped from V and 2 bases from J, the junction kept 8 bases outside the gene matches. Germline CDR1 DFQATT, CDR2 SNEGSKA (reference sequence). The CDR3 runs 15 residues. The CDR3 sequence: CSARGGGRAPYEQYF. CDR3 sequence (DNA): TGCAGTGCTAGAGGGGGGGGGAGGGCCCCCTACGAGCAGTACTTC.

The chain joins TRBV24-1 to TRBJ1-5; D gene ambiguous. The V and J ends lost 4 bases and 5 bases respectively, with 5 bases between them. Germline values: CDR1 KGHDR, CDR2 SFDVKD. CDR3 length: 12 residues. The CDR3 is CATSDRHQPQHF. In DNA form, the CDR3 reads TGTGCCACCAGTGACCGCCATCAGCCCCAGCATTTT.

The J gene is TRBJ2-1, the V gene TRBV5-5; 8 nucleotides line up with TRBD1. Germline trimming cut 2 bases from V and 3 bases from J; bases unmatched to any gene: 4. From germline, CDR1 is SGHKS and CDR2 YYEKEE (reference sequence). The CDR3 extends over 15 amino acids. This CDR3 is CASSFQGARYNEQFF. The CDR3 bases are TGTGCCAGCAGCTTCCAGGGGGCGCGCTACAATGAGCAGTTCTTC.

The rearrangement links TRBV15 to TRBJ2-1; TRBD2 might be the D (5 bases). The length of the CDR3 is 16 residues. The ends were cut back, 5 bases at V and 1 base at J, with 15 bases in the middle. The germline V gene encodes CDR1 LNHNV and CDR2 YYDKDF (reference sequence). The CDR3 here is CATSGLNIGSYNEQFF. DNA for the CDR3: TGTGCCACCAGCGGACTTAACATTGGGTCCTACAATGAGCAGTTCTTC. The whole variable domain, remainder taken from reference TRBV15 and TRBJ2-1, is DAMVIQNPRYQVTQFGKPVTLSCSQTLNHNVMYWYQQKSSQAPKLLFHYYDKDFNNEADTPDNFQSRRPNTSFCFLDIRSPGLGDTAMYLCATSGLNIGSYNEQFFGPGTRLTVL.

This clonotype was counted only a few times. The CDR3 DNA reads TGTGCCAGCAGTTACCTACAGGGAATCGAGACCCAGTACTTC. It encodes CASSYLQGIETQYF. The gene calls are TRBV6-5 and TRBJ2-5; a weak D match, TRBD1 (6 bases). Germline CDR1 and CDR2: MNHEY and SVGAGI. CDR3 length: 14 residues. V was trimmed by 2 bases and J by 5 bases, leaving 12 bases between them.

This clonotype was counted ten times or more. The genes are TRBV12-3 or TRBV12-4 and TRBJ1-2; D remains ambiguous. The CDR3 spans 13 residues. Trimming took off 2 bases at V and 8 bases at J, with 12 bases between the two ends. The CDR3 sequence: CASSLMRARGYTF. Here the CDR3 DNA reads TGTGCCAGCAGTTTAATGCGGGCGCGGGGCTACACCTTC.

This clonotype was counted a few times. The CDR3 nucleotides read TGTGCCTGGAGTGTACACCCGGGGAGGTCCTACAATGAGCAGTTCTTC. Its translation is CAWSVHPGRSYNEQFF. The chain couples TRBV30 to TRBJ2-1, with D possibly matching TRBD2 (6 bases). V was trimmed by 0 bases and J by 1 base, leaving 13 bases between them. This CDR3 has 16 amino acids. Germline assignment: CDR1 GTSNPN and CDR2 SVGIG (reference sequence).

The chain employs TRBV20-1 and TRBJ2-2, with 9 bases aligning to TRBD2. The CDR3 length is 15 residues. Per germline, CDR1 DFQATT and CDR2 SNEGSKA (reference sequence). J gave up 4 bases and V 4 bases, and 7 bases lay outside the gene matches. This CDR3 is CSANPSGAITGELFF. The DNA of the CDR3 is TGCAGTGCTAATCCTAGCGGGGCGATCACCGGGGAGCTGTTTTTT.

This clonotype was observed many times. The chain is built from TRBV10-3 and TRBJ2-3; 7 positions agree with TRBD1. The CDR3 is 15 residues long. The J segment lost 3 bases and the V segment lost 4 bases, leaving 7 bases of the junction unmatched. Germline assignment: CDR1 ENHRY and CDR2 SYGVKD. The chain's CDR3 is CAISGEQGRTDTQYF. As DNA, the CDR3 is TGTGCCATCAGTGGGGAACAGGGGAGAACAGATACGCAGTATTTT.

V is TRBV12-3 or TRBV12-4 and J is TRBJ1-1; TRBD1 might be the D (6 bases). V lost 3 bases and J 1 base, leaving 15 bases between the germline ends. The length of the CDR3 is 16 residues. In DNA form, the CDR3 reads TGTGCCAGCAGTTTGCGCAGGGGACACACGAACACTGAAGCTTTCTTT. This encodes CASSLRRGHTNTEAFF.

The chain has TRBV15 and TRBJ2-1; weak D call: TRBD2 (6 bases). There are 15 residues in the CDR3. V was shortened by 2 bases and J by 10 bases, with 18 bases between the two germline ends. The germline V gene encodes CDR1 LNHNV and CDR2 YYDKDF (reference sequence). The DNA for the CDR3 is TGTGCCACCAGCAGACCATACCCCCGCGGGGAGGAGCAGTTCTTC. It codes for CATSRPYPRGEEQFF.

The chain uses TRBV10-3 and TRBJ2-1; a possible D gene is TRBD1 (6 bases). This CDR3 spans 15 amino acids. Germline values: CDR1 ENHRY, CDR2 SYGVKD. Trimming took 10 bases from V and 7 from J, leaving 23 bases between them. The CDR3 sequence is CATNVGDKGVNEQFF. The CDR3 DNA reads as TGTGCCACCAACGTCGGGGACAAGGGTGTGAATGAGCAGTTCTTC.

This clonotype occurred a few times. CDR3 nucleotides: TGTGCCAGCAGCGGGTCTAGGACGGGGGGGAGCACAGATACGCAGTATTTT. Translating gives CASSGSRTGGSTDTQYF. V gene TRBV9 combines with J gene TRBJ2-3; 8 bases match TRBD2. Germline values: CDR1 SGDLS, CDR2 YYNGEE. The V gene end was trimmed by 3 bases and the J gene end by 0 bases; junction bases not matched to a gene: 9. The CDR3 runs to 17 residues.

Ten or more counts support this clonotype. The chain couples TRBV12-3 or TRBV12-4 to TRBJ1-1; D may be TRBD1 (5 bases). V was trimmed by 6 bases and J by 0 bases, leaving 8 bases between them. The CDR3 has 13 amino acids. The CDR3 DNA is TGTGCCAGCAGGACAGCTATGAACACTGAAGCTTTCTTT. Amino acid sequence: CASRTAMNTEAFF.

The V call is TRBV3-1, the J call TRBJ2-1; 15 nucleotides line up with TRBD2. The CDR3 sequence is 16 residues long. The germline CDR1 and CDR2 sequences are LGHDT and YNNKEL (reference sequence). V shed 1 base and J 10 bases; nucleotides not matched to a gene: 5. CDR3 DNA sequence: TGTGCCAGCAGCCAAGGGCCGGGACTAGCGGGAGGCGAGCAGTTCTTC. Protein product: CASSQGPGLAGGEQFF.

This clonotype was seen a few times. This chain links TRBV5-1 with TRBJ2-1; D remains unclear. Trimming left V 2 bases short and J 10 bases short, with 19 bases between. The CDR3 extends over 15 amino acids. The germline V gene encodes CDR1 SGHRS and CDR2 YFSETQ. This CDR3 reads CASSFRTGLLGEQFF. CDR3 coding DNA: TGCGCCAGCAGCTTCCGTACCGGCCTCCTAGGGGAGCAGTTCTTC.

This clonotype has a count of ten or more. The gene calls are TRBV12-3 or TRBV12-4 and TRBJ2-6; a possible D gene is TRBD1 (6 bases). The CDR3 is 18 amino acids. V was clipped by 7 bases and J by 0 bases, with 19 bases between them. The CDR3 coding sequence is TGTGCCAGCACCACAAGGGGGAACAGATTCTCTGGGGCCAACGTCCTGACTTTC. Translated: CASTTRGNRFSGANVLTF.

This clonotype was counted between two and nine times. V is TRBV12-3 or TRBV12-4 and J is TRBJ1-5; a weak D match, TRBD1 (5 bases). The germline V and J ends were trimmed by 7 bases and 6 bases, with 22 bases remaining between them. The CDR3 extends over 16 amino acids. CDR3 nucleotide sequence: TGTGCCAGCACCAGAGCCGACAGCTATCTCGGTCAGCCCCAGCATTTT. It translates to CASTRADSYLGQPQHF.

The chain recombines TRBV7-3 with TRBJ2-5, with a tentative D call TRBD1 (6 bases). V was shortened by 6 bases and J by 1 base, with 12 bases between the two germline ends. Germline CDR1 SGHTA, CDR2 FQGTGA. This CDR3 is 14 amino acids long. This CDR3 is CASSHLGGQETQYF. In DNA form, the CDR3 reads TGTGCCAGCAGTCATTTAGGGGGCCAAGAGACCCAGTACTTC.

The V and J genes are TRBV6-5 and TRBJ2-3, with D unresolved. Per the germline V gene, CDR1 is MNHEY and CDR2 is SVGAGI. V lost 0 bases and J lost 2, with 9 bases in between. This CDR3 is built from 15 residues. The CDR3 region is CASSYSGRTTDTQYF. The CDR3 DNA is TGTGCCAGCAGTTACTCCGGACGGACCACAGATACGCAGTATTTT.